The T cell receptor beta chain under discussion was sequenced for a study of PD-1 blockade in classical Hodgkin lymphoma. Sequencing used immunoSEQ multiplex PCR; TCRdb keeps in-frame clones, though not all of them. The repertoire includes fewer than 25,000 clones, approximately 80% of them detected once, and around 8.8% sits in the top ten. Brentuximab vedotin exposure varied among the patients, all of whom had relapsed after autologous stem cell transplantation. Patients showed best responses of complete response, partial response or progressive disease. Notes on the study in general: CD4+ TCR diversity climbed significantly by C4D1, unlike CD8+ TCR diversity. Patients were excluded if nivolumab began under 1 year after ASCT (the autologous transplant).

With respect to this clone: Its antigen is unidentified.

V was shortened by 5 bases and J by 5 bases, with 16 bases between the two germline ends. The germline CDR1 and CDR2 sequences are SGHTA and FQGNSA. CDR3 length: 14 residues. This sequence originates from a human donor with classical Hodgkin lymphoma. This sequence joins TRBV7-2 and TRBJ2-7; D tentatively reads TRBD1 or TRBD2 (6 bases each). Sequencing was performed on peripheral blood mononuclear cells (PBMCs), taken before the second cycle of nivolumab. This CDR3 is CASSLGGGRDEQYF. The CDR3 DNA is TGTGCCAGCAGCCTAGGAGGGGGGCGGGACGAGCAGTACTTC.